The entry below gives a single T cell receptor beta chain sequence along with its context. What it binds is unknown. TCRdb's table, derived via immunoSEQ multiplex PCR, lists solely in-frame clones and lacks some. The repertoire has 65,000 to 95,000 clones, about four fifths of them found once; the top ten carry more than 1.5%. The data belong to a study of T cell repertoires and HLA-DP antigens. Overall study results and limits: Total CD4+ responders were stimulated by HeLa antigen-presenting cells. Clones undetected before culture averaged roughly 40% against one allele and 45% to 60% against the other. Naive and memory CD4+ cells were analysed together, not apart.

Sequences were obtained from CD4+ T cells from PBMCs. The origin of this receptor is a man aged 60 to 75 in good health and CMV-seronegative.

The CDR3 DNA is TGTGCCAGTAGTATTTATCAGGGGGATGGCTACACCTTC. Encoded protein: CASSIYQGDGYTF. The chain employs TRBV19 and TRBJ1-2; 7 bases agree with TRBD1. CDR1 is LNHDA, CDR2 SQIVND, per germline (reference sequence). V was clipped by 3 bases and J by 6 bases; unmatched bases: 4. There are 13 residues in the CDR3.